The 32 T cell receptor beta chains given below trace back to one sample, sequenced in a study of human T cells and chemical hapten exposure. TCRdb reprocessed the RACE reads via MiXCR and lists one record per CDR3 protein. The data show roughly 120,000 distinct CDR3 sequences, with approximately 9.5% seen just once and roughly 1.6% held by the top ten. Sample time point: healthy volunteer bleed at 2 weeks. Total RNA was isolated from unfractionated whole blood. The sample consisted of whole blood. Receptors were obtained from a male donor in good health. Some clones in this sample may be carry-over from other donors' samples.

This clonotype was observed many times. The chain carries TRBV7-6 and TRBJ2-7; 10 positions agree with TRBD2. Per germline, CDR1 SGHVS and CDR2 FNYEAQ. The J segment lost 3 bases and the V segment lost 4 bases, leaving 3 bases of the junction unmatched. The CDR3 has 14 amino acids. DNA for the CDR3: TGTGCCAGCAGCTCGCGGACTAGCGGCTACGAGCAGTACTTC. Translation gives CASSSRTSGYEQYF.

The rearrangement links TRBV7-2 to TRBJ2-5; possibly TRBD2 for D (5 bases). V was clipped by 1 base and J by 2 bases, with 17 bases between them. There are 17 residues in the CDR3. Germline CDR1 is SGHTA and CDR2 is FQGNSA. CDR3 loop: CASSLVKFGSGQETQYF. CDR3 sequence (DNA): TGTGCCAGCAGCTTAGTAAAGTTCGGGTCGGGACAAGAGACCCAGTACTTC. The full variable domain, its missing parts supplied by reference TRBV7-2 and TRBJ2-5, is GAGVSQSPSNKVTEKGKDVELRCDPISGHTALYWYRQSLGQGLEFLIYFQGNSAPDKSGLPSDRFSAERTGGSVSTLTIQRTQQEDSAVYLCASSLVKFGSGQETQYFGPGTRLLVL.

This clonotype was picked up many times. V is TRBV3-1 and J is TRBJ2-2; TRBD2 matches 7 bases. The CDR3 length is 17 residues. V lost 1 base, J lost 3 bases, and 8 bases stayed unmatched. The germline V gene has CDR1 LGHDT and CDR2 YNNKEL (reference sequence). DNA of the CDR3: TGTGCCAGCAGCCAAGGGTTCGGTCTAGCGGACACCGGGGAGCTGTTTTTT. Its protein is CASSQGFGLADTGELFF. The variable domain in full, completed from reference TRBV3-1 and TRBJ2-2, reads DTAVSQTPKYLVTQMGNDKSIKCEQNLGHDTMYWYKQDSKKFLKIMFSYNNKELIINETVPNRFSPKSPDKAHLNLHINSLELGDSAVYFCASSQGFGLADTGELFFGEGSRLTVL.

The chain has TRBV7-2 and TRBJ1-1; 8 nucleotides match TRBD1. This CDR3 is 15 amino acids long. Germline V gene lookup returns CDR1 SGHTA and CDR2 FQGNSA. V was pared by 2 bases and J by 1 base, with 3 bases of the junction left unmatched. The CDR3 region has the DNA TGTGCCAGCAGCTTATCCGGGACAGGGAACACTGAAGCTTTCTTT. Its translation: CASSLSGTGNTEAFF.

This clonotype appeared many times. The CDR3 protein is CASSERGGSGANVLTF. As DNA, the CDR3 is TGCGCCAGCAGTGAAAGGGGGGGCTCTGGGGCCAACGTCCTGACTTTC. V usage is TRBV10-2 and J usage is TRBJ2-6; D may be TRBD2 (7 bases). V was pared by 3 bases and J by 0 bases, with 9 bases between. Germline V lookup: CDR1 WSHSY, CDR2 SAAADI. This CDR3 is 16 amino acids long.

In its sample, this clonotype was seen a few times. The DNA of the CDR3 is TGTGCCAGCAGTGGACAGGGGTTGACGGAGCCCCAGCATTTT. Translation: CASSGQGLTEPQHF. The chain employs TRBV6-1 and TRBJ1-5; 8 bases line up with TRBD1. Losses at the gene ends were 4 bases for V and 8 bases for J; bases not matched to a gene: 7. This CDR3 region has 14 residues. CDR1 is MNHNS and CDR2 is SASEGT in the germline V gene.

This clonotype showed up many times. CDR3: CASSDRLAGILSSYNEQFF. In DNA, the CDR3 is TGCGCCAGCAGTGATAGACTAGCGGGAATTTTGAGCTCCTACAATGAGCAGTTCTTC. This chain joins TRBV10-1 and TRBJ2-1, with 11 bases matching TRBD2. The germline CDR1 and CDR2 sequences are WNHNN and SYGVQD (reference sequence). This CDR3 comprises 19 residues. Unmatched junction bases numbered 10, after V lost 3 bases and J lost 0 bases.

This clonotype was seen repeatedly, ten times or more. V is TRBV2 and J is TRBJ2-2, with 8 bases matching TRBD1. Looked up from germline, CDR1 is SNHLY and CDR2 is FYNNEI. Unmatched junction bases numbered 8, after V lost 6 bases and J lost 5 bases. The CDR3 contains 15 residues. CDR3 region: CASRTTGAATGELFF. The CDR3, as DNA: TGTGCCAGCAGGACGACAGGGGCCGCAACCGGGGAGCTGTTTTTT.

CDR3 DNA sequence: TGTGCCAGCAGTCCAGGGGGCGGCCGGTTAGCTTTCTTT. Encoded protein: CASSPGGGRLAFF. The J gene is TRBJ1-1, the V gene TRBV12-3 or TRBV12-4; TRBD1 matches 8 bases. With 5 bases clipped from V and 10 bases from J, the junction kept 9 bases outside the gene matches. This CDR3 has 13 residues.

The sample holds many counts of this clonotype. V gene TRBV6-5 combines with J gene TRBJ1-2; D gene uncertain. CDR3 length equals 14 residues. V lost 6 bases to trimming and J lost 2 bases, with 13 bases between them. CDR1 MNHEY and CDR2 SVGAGI come from the germline V gene. The CDR3 sequence: CASSKDGPNYGYTF. As DNA, the CDR3 is TGTGCCAGCAGCAAAGACGGGCCCAACTATGGCTACACCTTC.

This clonotype has a count of ten or more. This chain uses TRBV7-6 with TRBJ2-3; D remains ambiguous. Trimming removed 5 bases from V and 6 bases from J, with 15 bases in between. Germline CDR1 reads SGHVS; CDR2 reads FNYEAQ. There are 14 residues in the CDR3. In nucleotides, the CDR3 is TGTGCCAGCAGCGCCCTCATGGCGGTTGATACGCAGTATTTT. Translated, it gives CASSALMAVDTQYF.

Only a few counts were recorded for this clonotype. The V gene is TRBV5-6, the J gene TRBJ2-1; D is uncertain. V lost 3 bases and J 0 bases, leaving 10 bases between the germline ends. From germline, CDR1 is SGHDT and CDR2 YYEEEE. This CDR3 has 15 amino acids. This CDR3 reads CASSSSWVSYNEQFF. In DNA, the CDR3 is TGTGCCAGCAGCTCGAGTTGGGTCTCCTACAATGAGCAGTTCTTC.

This clonotype was detected many times. V and J are TRBV20-1 and TRBJ2-7, with 9 bases fitting TRBD2. J lost 1 base, V lost 1 base, and 11 bases had no gene match. Per the germline V gene, CDR1 is DFQATT and CDR2 is SNEGSKA (reference sequence). This CDR3 contains 17 residues. The CDR3 here is CSARGWLAGTTSYEQYF. CDR3 bases: TGCAGTGCTAGAGGGTGGCTAGCGGGAACGACATCCTACGAGCAGTACTTC.

In this sample, this clonotype turned up a few times. The rearrangement uses TRBV19 and TRBJ2-1; weak D call: TRBD1 (5 bases). CDR3 length: 13 amino acids. The V and J ends lost 7 bases and 8 bases respectively, with 15 bases between them. In germline, CDR1 is LNHDA, CDR2 SQIVND (reference sequence). The DNA for the CDR3 is TGTGCCAGTAAAGAATACACAGGCTATGAGCAGTTCTTC. Translating it yields CASKEYTGYEQFF.

This clonotype was counted ten times or more. The chain is built from TRBV29-1 and TRBJ2-7; possible D gene TRBD2, 5 bases. Trimming removed 7 bases at V and 3 bases at J, with 16 bases between. Germline V gene data show CDR1 as SQVTM and CDR2 as ANQGSEA. The CDR3 has 13 residues. The CDR3 reads CSALIGEYYEQYF. In DNA form, the CDR3 reads TGCAGCGCCCTTATCGGGGAGTACTACGAGCAGTACTTC.

V usage is TRBV6-6 and J usage is TRBJ1-5, with D perhaps matching TRBD1 (6 bases). The germline gives CDR1 MNHNY, CDR2 SVGAGI (reference sequence). CDR3 length equals 20 residues. The germline V and J ends were trimmed by 5 bases and 4 bases, with 30 bases remaining between them. CDR3 protein: CASSLLELLQQGRSNQPQHF. The CDR3 bases are TGTGCCAGCAGTCTTCTCGAACTTTTACAACAGGGAAGGTCAAATCAGCCCCAGCATTTT.

This clonotype was counted many times. The chain is built from TRBV25-1 and TRBJ2-5, with D maybe TRBD1 (6 bases). The length of the CDR3 is 14 residues. V lost 5 bases and J lost 5, with 15 bases in between. Germline V CDR1 and CDR2: MGHDK, SYGVNS. This chain's CDR3 is CASSLHREMETQYF. Here the CDR3 DNA reads TGTGCCAGCAGTTTACACAGGGAGATGGAGACCCAGTACTTC. The full variable domain, in which reference TRBV25-1 and TRBJ2-5 provide the parts outside the CDR3, is EADIYQTPRYLVIGTGKKITLECSQTMGHDKMYWYQQDPGMELHLIHYSYGVNSTEKGDLSSESTVSRIRTEHFPLTLESARPSHTSQYLCASSLHREMETQYFGPGTRLLVL.

The chain has TRBV6-1 and TRBJ2-1, with 7 bases lining up with TRBD1. The CDR3 runs 14 residues. Trimming took 4 bases from V and 7 from J; bases not matched to a gene: 7. Germline CDR1 reads MNHNS; CDR2 reads SASEGT. CDR3 loop: CASSGAGTVNEQFF. DNA for the CDR3: TGTGCCAGCAGTGGGGCAGGGACAGTGAATGAGCAGTTCTTC.

This clonotype was seen a few times. This rearrangement joins TRBV12-5 to TRBJ2-5; the D gene is possibly TRBD2 (5 bases). CDR1 and CDR2 from the germline V gene are LGHNT and FRNRAP. This CDR3 has 13 amino acids. V dropped 6 bases and J dropped 2 bases, with 10 bases sitting between them. The CDR3 DNA is TGTGCTAGTGGAGACGGGGATCAAGAGACCCAGTACTTC. This codes for CASGDGDQETQYF.

This clonotype showed up many times. This chain connects TRBV5-1 to TRBJ2-1; D not resolved. Germline values: CDR1 SGHRS, CDR2 YFSETQ. The CDR3 spans 16 residues. The germline V and J ends were trimmed by 4 bases and 2 bases, with 16 bases remaining between them. This CDR3 reads CASSPKVGNPYNEQFF. The CDR3 DNA reads TGCGCCAGCAGCCCCAAGGTGGGGAATCCCTACAATGAGCAGTTCTTC.

This clonotype appeared many times. The chain couples TRBV7-8 to TRBJ1-5; 8 bases line up with TRBD1. Trimming at V came to 5 bases and at J to 1 base, leaving 4 bases not matched to a gene. The CDR3 covers 15 residues. Germline-derived CDR1 and CDR2 are SGHVS and FQNEAQ. DNA for the CDR3: TGTGCCAGCAGCCCTTGGACAGGGAGCAATCAGCCCCAGCATTTT. It translates to CASSPWTGSNQPQHF.

The table lists this clonotype with many counts. This rearrangement joins TRBV20-1 to TRBJ2-5, with 11 bases fitting TRBD2. In germline, CDR1 is DFQATT, CDR2 SNEGSKA (reference sequence). This CDR3 has 15 residues. Unmatched junction bases numbered 6, after V lost 5 bases and J lost 1 base. The CDR3 protein is CSADDGTSGQETQYF. The DNA of the CDR3 is TGCAGTGCTGACGACGGGACTAGCGGCCAAGAGACCCAGTACTTC.

This sequence joins TRBV6-1 and TRBJ2-3; 8 bases fit TRBD1. The CDR3 is made up of 13 amino acids. Germline V gene data show CDR1 as MNHNS and CDR2 as SASEGT. V gave up 6 bases and J gave up 1 base; unmatched junction bases: 0. DNA for the CDR3: TGTGCCAGCAGACAGGGGGGCACAGATACGCAGTATTTT. Encoded protein: CASRQGGTDTQYF.

This clonotype was recorded many times. The chain joins TRBV12-3 or TRBV12-4 to TRBJ1-1; no definite D call. This CDR3 spans 12 amino acids. The V gene lost 1 base and the J gene lost 7 bases, with 7 bases spanning the gap. DNA for the CDR3: TGTGCCAGCAGTTTAGGACACGGTGAAGCTTTCTTT. This codes for CASSLGHGEAFF.

Concerning this clonotype: This may come from a read error, since a much larger clone is one base off. The chain has TRBV4-2 and TRBJ2-7; the D is unclear. Trimming left V 0 bases short and J 0 bases short, with 6 bases between. CDR1 and CDR2 (germline): LGHNA, YNFKEQ. The CDR3 spans 14 residues. In nucleotides, the CDR3 is TGTGCCAGCAGCCAAGAACAGAGCTCCTACGAGCAGTACTTC. It specifies CASSQEQSSYEQYF.

The CDR3 here is CASSSRDFLLAGGTKNIQYF. The CDR3, as DNA: TGTGCCAGCAGCTCCCGAGATTTTCTACTAGCGGGAGGGACCAAAAACATTCAGTACTTC. The chain recombines TRBV12-3 or TRBV12-4 with TRBJ2-4, with 13 bases that match TRBD2. CDR3 length equals 20 residues. Germline trimming cut 6 bases from V and 2 bases from J; bases unmatched to any gene: 16.

The chain couples TRBV7-2 to TRBJ2-4; TRBD2 matches at 9 bases. J gave up 8 bases and V 5 bases, and 13 bases lay outside the gene matches. CDR3 length: 16 residues. CDR1 is SGHTA, CDR2 FQGNSA, per germline. CDR3 region: CASSQDFGAGGDIQYF. In nucleotides, the CDR3 is TGTGCCAGCAGCCAGGATTTTGGAGCGGGAGGAGACATTCAGTACTTC.

The gene calls are TRBV6-1 and TRBJ2-7; D call uncertain. The CDR3 is 13 amino acids. The V end was cut by 4 bases, the J end by 2 bases, with 9 bases between. Germline V CDR1 and CDR2: MNHNS, SASEGT. In DNA form, the CDR3 reads TGTGCCAGCAGTGTTAAGCTTACCTACGAGCAGTACTTC. It translates to CASSVKLTYEQYF.

Turning to this clonotype: This could be a read error, since a much larger clone is one nucleotide away. The chain has TRBV4-2 and TRBJ2-6; D remains ambiguous. Germline V lookup: CDR1 LGHNA, CDR2 YNFKEQ. The CDR3 length is 17 residues. The CDR3 is CVSSQEIRVSGANVLTF. CDR3 nucleotides: TGTGTCAGCAGCCAAGAGATCAGAGTTTCTGGGGCCAACGTCCTGACTTTC.

Many counts were recorded for this clonotype. The chain is built from TRBV11-2 and TRBJ2-7, with TRBD2 identical over 8 bases. The germline gives CDR1 SGHAT, CDR2 FQNNGV. J was trimmed by 3 bases and V by 6 bases; bases with no gene match: 4. This CDR3 comprises 13 residues. Here the CDR3 reads CASRIAGHYEQYF. CDR3 DNA sequence: TGTGCCAGCAGGATAGCGGGACACTACGAGCAGTACTTC. The full variable domain, with the rest looked up from reference TRBV11-2 and TRBJ2-7, is EAGVAQSPRYKIIEKRQSVAFWCNPISGHATLYWYQQILGQGPKLLIQFQNNGVVDDSQLPKDRFSAERLKGVDSTLKIQPAKLEDSAVYLCASRIAGHYEQYFGPGTRLTVT.

The rearrangement uses TRBV7-9 and TRBJ2-5, with no clear D. CDR1 SEHNR and CDR2 FQNEAQ come from the germline V gene (reference sequence). The length of the CDR3 is 14 residues. Trimming took off 4 bases at V and 5 bases at J, with 14 bases between the two ends. CDR3 sequence reads: CASSSGPHEETQYF. Written as DNA, the CDR3 is TGTGCCAGCAGCTCCGGACCCCATGAGGAGACCCAGTACTTC.

This clonotype has at least ten counts. The chain couples TRBV5-1 to TRBJ2-1, with TRBD2 as a possible D gene (5 bases). Germline CDR1 reads SGHRS; CDR2 reads YFSETQ. Trimming left V 0 bases short and J 0 bases short, with 10 bases between. The CDR3 loop spans 16 amino acids. The CDR3, as DNA: TGCGCCAGCAGCTTGGCGGGAAGTCGCTCCTACAATGAGCAGTTCTTC. Translation gives CASSLAGSRSYNEQFF.